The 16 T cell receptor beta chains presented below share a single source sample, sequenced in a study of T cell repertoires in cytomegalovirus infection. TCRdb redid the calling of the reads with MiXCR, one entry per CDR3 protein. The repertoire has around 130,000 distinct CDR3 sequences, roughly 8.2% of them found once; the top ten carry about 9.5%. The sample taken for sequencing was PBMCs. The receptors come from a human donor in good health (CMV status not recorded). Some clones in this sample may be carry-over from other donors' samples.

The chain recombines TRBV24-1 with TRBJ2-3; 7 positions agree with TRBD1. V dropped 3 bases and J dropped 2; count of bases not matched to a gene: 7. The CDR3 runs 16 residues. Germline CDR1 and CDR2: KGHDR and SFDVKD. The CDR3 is CATSDRTGTDTDTQYF. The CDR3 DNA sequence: TGTGCCACCAGTGATCGAACCGGGACAGACACAGATACGCAGTATTTT.

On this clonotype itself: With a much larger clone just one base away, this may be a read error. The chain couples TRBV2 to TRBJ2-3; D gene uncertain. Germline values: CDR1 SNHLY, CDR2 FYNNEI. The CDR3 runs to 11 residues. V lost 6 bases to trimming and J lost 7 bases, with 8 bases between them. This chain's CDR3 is CASRIGYTQYF. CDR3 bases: TGTGCCAGCAGGATCGGATATACGCAGTATTTT.

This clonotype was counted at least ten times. The CDR3 DNA follows: TGTGCCAGCCATACGGGAGAAGCTAGCACAGATACGCAGTATTTT. This sequence encodes CASHTGEASTDTQYF. The chain couples TRBV11-2 to TRBJ2-3; maybe TRBD2 (6 bases). CDR3 length: 15 residues. Germline-derived CDR1 and CDR2 are SGHAT and FQNNGV. The V and J ends lost 8 bases and 0 bases respectively, with 15 bases between them. Together with reference TRBV11-2 and TRBJ2-3, the CDR3 gives the full variable domain: EAGVAQSPRYKIIEKRQSVAFWCNPISGHATLYWYQQILGQGPKLLIQFQNNGVVDDSQLPKDRFSAERLKGVDSTLKIQPAKLEDSAVYLCASHTGEASTDTQYFGPGTRLTVL.

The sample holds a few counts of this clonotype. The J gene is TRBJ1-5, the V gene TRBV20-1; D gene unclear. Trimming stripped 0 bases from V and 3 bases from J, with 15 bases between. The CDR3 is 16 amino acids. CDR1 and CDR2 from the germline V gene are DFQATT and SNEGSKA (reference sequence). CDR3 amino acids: CSAREGPRISNQPQHF. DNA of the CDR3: TGCAGTGCTAGAGAAGGACCGCGGATTTCCAATCAGCCCCAGCATTTT.

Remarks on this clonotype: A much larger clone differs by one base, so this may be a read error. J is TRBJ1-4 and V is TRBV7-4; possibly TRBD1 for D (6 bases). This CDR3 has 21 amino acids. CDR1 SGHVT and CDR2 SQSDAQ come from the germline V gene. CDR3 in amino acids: CASSLPRSLGQTPLDNKKLFF. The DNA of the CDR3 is TGTGCCAGCAGCTTACCGCGTTCTCTCGGACAGACCCCTTTGGATAATAAAAAACTGTTTTTT.

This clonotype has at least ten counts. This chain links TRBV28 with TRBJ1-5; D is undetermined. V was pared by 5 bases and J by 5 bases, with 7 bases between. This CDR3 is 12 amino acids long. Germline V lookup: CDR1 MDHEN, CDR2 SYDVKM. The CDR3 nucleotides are TGTGCCAGCAGTAGAAGGGATCAGCCCCAGCATTTT. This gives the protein CASSRRDQPQHF.

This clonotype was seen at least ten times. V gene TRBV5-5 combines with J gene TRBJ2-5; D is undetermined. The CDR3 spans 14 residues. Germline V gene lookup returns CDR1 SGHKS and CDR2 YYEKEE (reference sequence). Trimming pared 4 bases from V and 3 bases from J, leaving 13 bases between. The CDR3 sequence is CASSLLRGEETQYF. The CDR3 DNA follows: TGTGCCAGCAGCCTCTTACGCGGAGAAGAGACCCAGTACTTC.

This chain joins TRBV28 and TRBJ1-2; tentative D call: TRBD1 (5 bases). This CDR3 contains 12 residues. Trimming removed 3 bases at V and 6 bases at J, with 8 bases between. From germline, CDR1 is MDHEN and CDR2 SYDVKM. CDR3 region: CASSFRGNGYTF. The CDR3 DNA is TGTGCCAGCAGTTTCCGGGGGAATGGCTACACCTTC.

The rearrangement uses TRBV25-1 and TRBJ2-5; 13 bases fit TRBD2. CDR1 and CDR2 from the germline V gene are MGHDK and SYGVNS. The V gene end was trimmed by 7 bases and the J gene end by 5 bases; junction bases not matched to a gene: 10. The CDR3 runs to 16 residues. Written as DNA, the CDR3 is TGTGCCAGCACCCCTACTAGCGGGGGGGGGTGGGAGACCCAGTACTTC. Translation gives CASTPTSGGGWETQYF.

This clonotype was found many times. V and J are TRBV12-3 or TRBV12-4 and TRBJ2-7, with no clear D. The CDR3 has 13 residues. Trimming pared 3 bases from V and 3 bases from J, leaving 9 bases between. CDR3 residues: CASSLVQNYEQYV. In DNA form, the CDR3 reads TGTGCCAGCAGTTTGGTACAGAACTACGAGCAGTACGTC.

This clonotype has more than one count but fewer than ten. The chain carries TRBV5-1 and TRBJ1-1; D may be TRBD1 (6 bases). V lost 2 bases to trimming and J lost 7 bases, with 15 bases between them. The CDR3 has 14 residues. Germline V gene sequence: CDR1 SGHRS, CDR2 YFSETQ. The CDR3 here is CASSFGGAGHEAFF. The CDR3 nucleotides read TGCGCCAGCAGCTTCGGGGGCGCTGGGCATGAAGCTTTCTTT.

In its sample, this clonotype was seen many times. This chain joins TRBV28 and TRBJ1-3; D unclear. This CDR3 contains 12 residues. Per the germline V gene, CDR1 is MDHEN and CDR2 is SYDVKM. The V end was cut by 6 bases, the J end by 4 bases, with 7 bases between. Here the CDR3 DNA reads TGTGCCAGCAGCTCGGGGGGAAACACCATATATTTT. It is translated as CASSSGGNTIYF.

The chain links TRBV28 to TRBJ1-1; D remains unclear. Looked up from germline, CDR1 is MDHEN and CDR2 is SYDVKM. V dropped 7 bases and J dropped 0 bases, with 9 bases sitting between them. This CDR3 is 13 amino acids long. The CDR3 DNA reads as TGTGCCAGCAACGAGATAATGAACACTGAAGCTTTCTTT. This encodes CASNEIMNTEAFF.

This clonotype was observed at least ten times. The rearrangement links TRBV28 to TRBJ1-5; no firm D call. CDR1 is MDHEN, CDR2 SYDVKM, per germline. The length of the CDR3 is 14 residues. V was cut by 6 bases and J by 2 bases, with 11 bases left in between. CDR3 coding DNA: TGTGCCAGCAGGGCAGCGCTGGGCAATCAGCCCCAGCATTTT. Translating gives CASRAALGNQPQHF.

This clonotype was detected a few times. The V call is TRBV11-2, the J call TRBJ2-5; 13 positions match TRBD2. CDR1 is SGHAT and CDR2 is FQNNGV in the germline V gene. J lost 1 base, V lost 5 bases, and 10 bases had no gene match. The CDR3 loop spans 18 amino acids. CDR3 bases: TGTGCCAGCAGCATCGGGACTAGCGGGGATGGGGGCCAAGAGACCCAGTACTTC. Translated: CASSIGTSGDGGQETQYF.

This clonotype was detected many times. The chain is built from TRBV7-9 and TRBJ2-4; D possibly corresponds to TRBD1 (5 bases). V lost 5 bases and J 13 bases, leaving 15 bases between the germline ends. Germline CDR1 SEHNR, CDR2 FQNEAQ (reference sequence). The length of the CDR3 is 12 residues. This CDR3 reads CASSLERTPQYF. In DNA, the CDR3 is TGTGCCAGCAGCCTAGAGAGGACACCCCAGTACTTC.